Listed below are T cell receptor beta chains from one sample, sequenced in a study of PD-L1 blockade in urothelial cancer. Here immunoSEQ multiplex PCR was the method, and the copy in TCRdb shows in-frame clones only, minus some. The data show 95,000 or so clones, about nine tenths seen once. The material was PBMCs, obtained around atezolizumab (anti-PD-L1) treatment. These receptors originate from a man aged 60-69 years with urothelial cancer. CDR3s include the opening cysteine and the closing phenylalanine or tryptophan. D genes are given only for firm matches. Expanded clones are given a class, and other clones once, few, many or no size at all.

V gene	D gene	clone size	J gene	CDR3 DNA	CDR3 protein
TRBV14	.	.	TRBJ1-1	TGTGCCAGCAGCTTTAGTCGGGTTTCTGAAGCTTTCTTT	CASSFSRVSEAFF
TRBV5-4	TRBD1	.	TRBJ2-7	TGTGCCAGCAGCTTCCCGGGACAGCTCTCCTACGAGCAGTACTTC	CASSFPGQLSYEQYF
TRBV11-1	.	.	TRBJ1-2	TGTGCCAGCAGCCCGATTGGGGGGGACTATGGCTACACCTTC	CASSPIGGDYGYTF
TRBV5-8	.	.	TRBJ2-6	TGTGCCAGCAGCATAGGGGCTGGGGCCAACGTCCTGACTTTC	CASSIGAGANVLTF
TRBV6-6	.	.	TRBJ1-3	TGTGCCAGCAGTGACGGGGTGCGCAACACCATATATTTT	CASSDGVRNTIYF
TRBV27	.	once	TRBJ2-7	TGTGCCAGCAGTTTACAGGGTTCCTACGAGCAGTACTTC	CASSLQGSYEQYF
TRBV7-2	.	.	TRBJ2-7	TGTGCCAGCAGCTTAGCGACAGGAACCCCCTACGAGCAGTACTTC	CASSLATGTPYEQYF
TRBV28	TRBD2	.	TRBJ2-3	TGTGCCAGCAGTCCCTACCCTAGCGGGGGGTCCGATACGCAGTATTTT	CASSPYPSGGSDTQYF
TRBV5-1	TRBD2	medium-sized	TRBJ2-7	TGCGCCAGCACCTTGGGGACTAGCGCTAAAGGAGAGCAGTACTTC	CASTLGTSAKGEQYF
TRBV13	.	.	TRBJ1-1	TGTGCCAGCAGCTTATGGGGGGTTAACACTGAAGCTTTCTTT	CASSLWGVNTEAFF
TRBV29-1	.	.	TRBJ1-4	TGCAGCGTTGTGGTGGGGGCGGGTGAAAAACTGTTTTTT	CSVVVGAGEKLFF
TRBV5-4	.	.	TRBJ2-2	TGTGCCAGCAGCTTAAGGGGGGGCCCTAACACCGGGGAGCTGTTTTTT	CASSLRGGPNTGELFF
TRBV5-1	.	.	TRBJ2-2	TGCGCCAGCAGCGAAGGACAGTTATCGAACACCGGGGAGCTGTTTTTT	CASSEGQLSNTGELFF
TRBV5-1	.	once	TRBJ2-5	TGCGCCAGCAGTCCCCTACAGGGCCGGGAGACCCAGTACTTC	CASSPLQGRETQYF
TRBV4-2	TRBD1	.	TRBJ2-6	TGTGCCAGCAGCACCCGGGACAGGGGTTCCCTCTCTGGGGCCAACGTCCTGACTTTC	CASSTRDRGSLSGANVLTF
TRBV18	TRBD2	.	TRBJ2-7	TGTGCCAGCTCACCAAGAACTAGCGGGAGTCTATCCTACGAGCAGTACTTC	CASSPRTSGSLSYEQYF
TRBV27	TRBD1	.	TRBJ2-3	TGTGCCAGCAGTTTATATCCCCGGGTCGGGACAGAGACAGATACGCAGTATTTT	CASSLYPRVGTETDTQYF
TRBV6-5	TRBD1	few	TRBJ2-1	TGTGCCAGCAGTTCCACAGGGGGCCTTTACAATGAGCAGTTCTTC	CASSSTGGLYNEQFF
TRBV28	.	.	TRBJ1-2	TGTGCCAGCAGTTTGGGTTCGACAGACCTTGGGGGCTACACCTTC	CASSLGSTDLGGYTF
TRBV7-9	.	once	TRBJ1-1	TGTGCCAGCAGCACAGAAAACGTGCCTGAAGCTTTCTTT	CASSTENVPEAFF
TRBV5-1	TRBD1	.	TRBJ2-1	TGCGCCAGCAGCTTGGCTGGACAGGGTTACAATGAGCAGTTCTTC	CASSLAGQGYNEQFF
TRBV28	.	.	TRBJ1-2	TGTGCCAGCAGTTTACCCGGGTTGAACTACACCTTC	CASSLPGLNYTF
TRBV19	TRBD1	.	TRBJ1-2	TGTGCCAGTAGTCCTGGACAGGGGGGCTATGGCTACACCTTC	CASSPGQGGYGYTF
TRBV9	.	.	TRBJ2-2	TGTGCCAGCAGCGCTCTAGGAGGGGGCGCTCGGACCGGGGAGCTGTTTTTT	CASSALGGGARTGELFF
TRBV9	TRBD1	.	TRBJ2-7	TGTGCCAGCAGCCCAATGGGACAGGGTTCCGAGCAGTACTTC	CASSPMGQGSEQYF
TRBV5-4	.	.	TRBJ1-2	TGTGCCAGCAGCTTGGCCGCGTCAGGGGTTGGCTATGGCTACACCTTC	CASSLAASGVGYGYTF
TRBV19	TRBD2	.	TRBJ2-6	TGTGCCAGTAGTACCTTGGGGGGGGCTGGGGCCAACGTCCTGACTTTC	CASSTLGGAGANVLTF
TRBV7-9	.	.	TRBJ1-2	TGTGCCAGCAGCTTGGCAGGTGACTATGGCTACACCTTC	CASSLAGDYGYTF
TRBV10-3	TRBD2	few	TRBJ2-1	TGTGCCATCAGTGAGTCTGGTCTAGCGGGACCGAATGAGCAGTTCTTC	CAISESGLAGPNEQFF
TRBV5-1	.	.	TRBJ2-2	TGCGCCAGCAGCGATCAAGTCGGGTACACCGGGGAGCTGTTTTTT	CASSDQVGYTGELFF
TRBV5-6	.	.	TRBJ2-7	TGTGCCAGCAGCTTGACAGGTGCCTACGAGCAGTACTTC	CASSLTGAYEQYF
TRBV7-8	.	.	TRBJ2-7	TGTGCCAGCAGCTTAGTGTCAGGCGACTCCTACGAGCAGTACTTC	CASSLVSGDSYEQYF
TRBV6-5	.	once	TRBJ1-1	TGTGCCAGCAGGACGGGGGATTGGACTGAAGCTTTCTTT	CASRTGDWTEAFF
TRBV11-2	.	.	TRBJ2-7	TGTGCCAGCAGCCCCCTGATGGCAGGCATATCCTACGAGCAGTACTTC	CASSPLMAGISYEQYF
TRBV11-2	.	.	TRBJ1-1	TGTGCCAGCAGCAGGGGGTATCCGACTGAAGCTTTCTTT	CASSRGYPTEAFF
TRBV27	.	.	TRBJ1-3	TGTGCCAGCAGTTTCGCCGGGACATCAGGAAACACCATATATTTT	CASSFAGTSGNTIYF
TRBV6-4	TRBD1	.	TRBJ1-4	TGTGCCAGCATTCCAGTAGGGGACAGGGGCGAAAAACTGTTTTTT	CASIPVGDRGEKLFF
TRBV5-1	TRBD1	.	TRBJ1-1	TGCGCCAGCAGCTACCGCGGGACAGGGGTTACCATGAACACTGAAGCTTTCTTT	CASSYRGTGVTMNTEAFF
TRBV2	.	.	TRBJ1-1	TGTGCCAGACAGGAAGAGAACACTGAAGCTTTCTTT	CARQEENTEAFF
TRBV5-1	.	.	TRBJ1-1	TGCGCCAGCAGCTTGAACAGGTTGAACACTGAAGCTTTCTTT	CASSLNRLNTEAFF
TRBV16	TRBD2	.	TRBJ2-7	TGTGCCAGCAGCCAATCAGAAGCGGGATCTTCCGAGCAGTACTTC	CASSQSEAGSSEQYF
TRBV4-1	.	once	TRBJ2-4	TGCGCCAGCAGCCAAGTTCTCAGGGGGAGGCTCAAAAACATTCAGTACTTC	CASSQVLRGRLKNIQYF
TRBV1	.	.	TRBJ2-3	TGCACCAGCAGAGGTTTAGCGGGAGGGCAGGATACGCAGTATTTT	CTSRGLAGGQDTQYF
TRBV6-6	TRBD1	.	TRBJ1-5	TGTGCCAGCCGGGACAGGGCATATAGCAATCAGCCCCAGCATTTT	CASRDRAYSNQPQHF
TRBV5-1	.	.	TRBJ2-7	TGCGCCAGCCAGACAGAAACAGGGAAGTCCTACGAGCAGTACTTC	CASQTETGKSYEQYF
TRBV19	TRBD1	.	TRBJ2-7	TGTGCCAGTAGTAAACAGGGGGGCGAGCAGTACTTC	CASSKQGGEQYF
TRBV11-1	.	.	TRBJ1-1	TGTGCCGCGGGGCGAACAGAGAACACTGAAGCTTTCTTT	CAAGRTENTEAFF
TRBV6-5	TRBD1	.	TRBJ1-3	TGTGCCAGCAGTCGACAGGGGGGTCCTGGAAACACCATATATTTT	CASSRQGGPGNTIYF
TRBV5-1	.	.	TRBJ2-7	TGCGCCAGCAGCTTGAGTACACAGACCTACGAGCAGTACTTC	CASSLSTQTYEQYF
TRBV29-1	TRBD2	.	TRBJ2-2	TGCAGCGGGTCTAGCGGGACCGGCACCGGGGAGCTGTTTTTT	CSGSSGTGTGELFF